This TCR beta chain was found in a study of cytomegalovirus exposure and HLA in healthy donors. As for the study in general: The 90 to 150 validation repertoires used the same platform as the 666 first-cohort repertoires, a later analysis reported.

Clones were sequenced by immunoSEQ multiplex PCR, and TCRdb holds only the in-frame ones, with some missing. The sample lists 250,000 to 350,000 clones, approximately 90% occurring once. General observations from the study: The authors confirmed in vitro that three CMV-associated chains were specific for CMV antigens. A subsequent analysis found that TCR clusters from the first cohort also tended to co-occur in the approximately 110 validation repertoires, with about 93% of cluster scores above 0.

The donors were members of the validation cohort comprising over a hundred subjects, separate from the roughly 650-subject first cohort. In the case of this clone: Its target is unknown.

The sequence was obtained from a woman under 30 in good health and CMV-seronegative. Sequencing used PBMCs.

The CDR3 DNA reads TGTGCCAGCAGTGCCTACCTACCCGGGACAGCCATGAACACTGAAGCTTTCTTT. Translation gives CASSAYLPGTAMNTEAFF. The genes are TRBV28 and TRBJ1-1; TRBD1 agrees at 7 bases. The V and J ends lost 5 bases and 0 bases, in that order; junction bases with no gene match: 15. This CDR3 has 18 amino acids. CDR1 MDHEN and CDR2 SYDVKM come from the germline V gene.